These T cell receptor beta chains were read from a single sample in a study of blood T cell repertoires in COVID-19. TCRdb's table, derived via immunoSEQ multiplex PCR, lists solely in-frame clones and lacks some. Of around 300,000 clones in the sample, 70% to 90% were seen once. The sequenced material came from peripheral blood. The receptor source for this set is a woman aged 25 to 39 who had recovered from COVID-19. The CDR3 runs from the conserved cysteine through the conserved F or W. D genes are given only for firm matches. Some rows mark clone size as missing; the rest say once, few, many or name a class of expanded clone.

clone_size	d_call	cdr3_length	v_call	j_call	cdr3_aa	cdr3_nt
.	.	15	TRBV6-5	TRBJ2-3	CASSSGAGGPDTQYF	TGTGCCAGCAGCTCGGGGGCAGGGGGACCAGATACGCAGTATTTT
once	TRBD1	16	TRBV10-3	TRBJ2-6	CAISEQGAAGANVLTF	TGTGCCATCAGTGAACAGGGGGCGGCTGGGGCCAACGTCCTGACTTTC
.	.	14	TRBV11-2	TRBJ2-5	CASSLFGGQGTQYF	TGTGCCAGCAGCTTATTCGGGGGGCAAGGGACCCAGTACTTC
.	.	15	TRBV5-6	TRBJ2-7	CASSRRTVTGYEQYF	TGTGCCAGCAGCCGCCGTACAGTCACCGGCTACGAGCAGTACTTC
.	.	13	TRBV27	TRBJ1-5	CASSLVGDQPQHF	TGTGCCAGCAGTTTGGTCGGGGATCAGCCCCAGCATTTT
.	TRBD2	15	TRBV10-3	TRBJ2-1	CAISLGTSAYNEQFF	TGTGCCATCAGTCTTGGGACTAGCGCCTACAATGAGCAGTTCTTC
.	.	14	TRBV10-3	TRBJ2-6	CAITEGLGANVLTF	TGTGCCATCACCGAGGGACTTGGGGCCAACGTCCTGACTTTC
once	.	11	TRBV29-1	TRBJ2-5	CSVEAIGTQYF	TGCAGCGTTGAAGCAATCGGGACCCAGTACTTC
.	TRBD1	15	TRBV5-1	TRBJ2-1	CASSLGTGISNEQFF	TGCGCCAGCAGCTTAGGGACAGGGATTAGTAATGAGCAGTTCTTC
.	TRBD1	12	TRBV3-1/TRBV3-2	TRBJ1-1	CASSQRDSEAFF	TGTGCCAGCAGCCAGAGGGACAGTGAAGCTTTCTTT
once	TRBD2	15	TRBV12-5	TRBJ2-1	CASGLGLAGDHEQFF	TGTGCTAGTGGTTTGGGCCTAGCGGGAGACCATGAGCAGTTCTTC
.	TRBD2	15	TRBV3-1/TRBV3-2	TRBJ2-2	CASTGLAENTGELFF	TGTGCCAGCACCGGACTAGCGGAGAACACCGGGGAGCTGTTTTTT
.	TRBD1	15	TRBV5-4	TRBJ1-3	CASSRQGAAGNTIYF	TGTGCCAGCAGCCGACAGGGGGCGGCTGGAAACACCATATATTTT
.	TRBD1	13	TRBV10-1	TRBJ1-2	CASSEGTGDGYTF	TGCGCCAGCAGTGAGGGGACAGGGGATGGCTACACCTTC
.	.	14	TRBV5-1	TRBJ1-6	CASSPDGINSPLHF	TGCGCCAGCAGTCCGGACGGGATAAATTCACCCCTCCACTTT
.	.	12	TRBV18	TRBJ1-1	CASSPRSAEAFF	TGTGCCAGCTCACCCCGCTCAGCTGAAGCTTTCTTT
.	.	11	TRBV20-1	TRBJ2-3	CSASRADTQYF	TGCAGTGCTAGTCGGGCAGATACGCAGTATTTT
.	.	16	TRBV9	TRBJ2-2	CASSVELGVSTGELFF	TGTGCCAGCAGCGTAGAGTTAGGGGTTAGCACCGGGGAGCTGTTTTTT
.	.	15	TRBV4-2	TRBJ2-7	CASSHWGGPSYEQYF	TGTGCCAGCAGCCACTGGGGGGGCCCCTCCTACGAGCAGTACTTC
.	.	17	TRBV30	TRBJ1-1	CAWSPPWPGHDDTEAFF	TGTGCCTGGAGTCCGCCTTGGCCGGGACACGATGACACTGAAGCTTTCTTT
.	TRBD2	14	TRBV6-6	TRBJ2-7	CASSWTSGGAEQYF	TGTGCCAGCAGTTGGACTAGCGGGGGGGCCGAGCAGTACTTC
.	.	14	TRBV5-4	TRBJ2-3	CASSFGRATDTQYF	TGTGCCAGCAGCTTTGGCAGGGCCACAGATACGCAGTATTTT
once	TRBD2	16	TRBV5-4	TRBJ2-3	CASTYLQRGRTDTQYF	TGTGCCAGCACCTACCTCCAGCGGGGACGCACAGATACGCAGTATTTT
.	.	16	TRBV9	TRBJ2-2	CASSVSNRANTGELFF	TGTGCCAGCAGCGTAAGTAACAGGGCGAACACCGGGGAGCTGTTTTTT
.	.	12	TRBV30	TRBJ2-7	CAWRSTTYEQYF	TGTGCCTGGAGATCTACCACCTACGAGCAGTACTTC
.	.	15	TRBV30	TRBJ2-3	CAWSVRDSNTDTQYF	TGTGCCTGGAGTGTACGGGATTCAAACACAGATACGCAGTATTTT
few	.	15	TRBV4-3	TRBJ2-1	CASSLSMRLVNEQFF	TGCGCCAGCAGCTTATCCATGAGGTTGGTCAATGAGCAGTTCTTC
.	TRBD2	18	TRBV27	TRBJ2-3	CASRLIAGGGFSTDTQYF	TGTGCCAGCAGGCTAATAGCGGGAGGGGGATTTAGCACAGATACGCAGTATTTT
.	TRBD1	17	TRBV19	TRBJ2-2	CASSIDPGQGATGELFF	TGTGCCAGTAGTATAGATCCCGGACAGGGGGCTACCGGGGAGCTGTTTTTT
.	.	15	TRBV5-1	TRBJ2-2	CASRRTTLNTGELFF	TGCGCCAGCAGGAGGACAACTCTGAACACCGGGGAGCTGTTTTTT
.	.	13	TRBV12-3/TRBV12-4	TRBJ1-3	CASNILSGNTIYF	TGTGCCAGCAATATCCTTTCTGGAAACACCATATATTTT
few	.	14	TRBV6-5	TRBJ2-7	CASSTTVDSYEQYF	TGTGCCAGCAGTACGACAGTAGACTCCTACGAGCAGTACTTC
.	TRBD1	15	TRBV5-6	TRBJ1-2	CASSPTGTGDYGYTF	TGTGCCAGCAGCCCGACCGGGACAGGAGACTATGGCTACACCTTC
many	.	14	TRBV6-5	TRBJ1-1	CASSSASLVTEAFF	TGTGCCAGCAGTTCGGCATCCCTAGTTACTGAAGCTTTCTTT
.	.	13	TRBV19	TRBJ2-1	CASSIGGGIEQFF	TGTGCCAGTAGTATAGGAGGAGGGATTGAGCAGTTCTTC
.	TRBD1	16	TRBV7-8	TRBJ1-3	CASSTRQGLSGNTIYF	TGTGCCAGCAGCACCCGACAGGGGCTCTCTGGAAACACCATATATTTT
.	TRBD1	15	TRBV9	TRBJ1-3	CASTFEGALGNTIYF	TGTGCCAGCACTTTCGAGGGGGCGCTGGGAAACACCATATATTTT
.	.	18	TRBV21-1	TRBJ2-6	CASSPRRHYSSGANVLTF	TGTGCCAGCAGCCCTCGGAGGCATTATAGCTCTGGGGCCAACGTCCTGACTTTC
.	.	16	TRBV5-6	TRBJ2-3	CASSSGPVSSTDTQYF	TGTGCCAGCAGCTCGGGTCCGGTATCGAGCACAGATACGCAGTATTTT
few	.	13	TRBV29-1	TRBJ2-1	CSVSTSTVNEQFF	TGCAGCGTATCGACTAGTACGGTAAATGAGCAGTTCTTC
.	.	13	TRBV11-2	TRBJ1-1	CASSLEGSGGTFF	TGTGCCAGCAGCTTAGAGGGCTCAGGAGGAACTTTCTTT
once	.	12	TRBV6-6	TRBJ2-5	CASSYEFETQYF	TGTGCCAGCAGTTATGAGTTCGAGACCCAGTACTTC
.	.	15	TRBV11-3	TRBJ2-3	CASSLEASGADTQYF	TGTGCCAGCAGCCTAGAGGCCAGCGGTGCAGATACGCAGTATTTT
.	TRBD1	15	TRBV29-1	TRBJ2-3	CSVTGTGGVADTQYF	TGCAGCGTCACCGGGACAGGGGGTGTCGCAGATACGCAGTATTTT
.	.	14	TRBV10-1	TRBJ1-4	CASSESGTSEKLFF	TGCGCCAGCAGTGAGTCGGGGACATCCGAAAAACTGTTTTTT
.	.	13	TRBV5-5	TRBJ1-5	CASSPSPDQPQHF	TGTGCCAGCAGCCCTAGCCCCGACCAGCCCCAGCATTTT